This entry lists 9 T cell receptor beta chains sequenced from one sample in a study of blood T cell repertoires in COVID-19. The data were produced by immunoSEQ multiplex PCR, yet TCRdb's version contains in-frame clones alone and is incomplete. The table has 250,000 to 350,000 clones, around 85% seen once. The sample taken for sequencing was peripheral blood. The receptors derive from a human donor with COVID-19, enrolled during active disease. The donor label of this sample is uncertain.

This sequence joins TRBV7-9 and TRBJ2-1, with D tentatively TRBD2 (5 bases). Trimming shortened V by 2 bases and J by 0 bases, and 8 bases separated the two germline ends. The germline V gene has CDR1 SEHNR and CDR2 FQNEAQ (reference sequence). This CDR3 contains 15 residues. As DNA, the CDR3 is TGTGCCAGCAGCTTAATGGGGAGCTCCTACAATGAGCAGTTCTTC. Amino acids: CASSLMGSSYNEQFF.

This clone showed up just once. This sample also contains other DNA sequences that code for the same CDR3. The gene calls are TRBV19 and TRBJ1-5; 11 bases are shared with TRBD1. This CDR3 comprises 14 residues. With 5 bases clipped from V and 7 bases from J, the junction kept 4 bases outside the gene matches. From germline, CDR1 is LNHDA and CDR2 SQIVND (reference sequence). The CDR3 is CASSGTGGGQPQHF. In DNA form, the CDR3 reads TGTGCCAGTAGTGGGACAGGGGGAGGACAGCCCCAGCATTTT.

This rearrangement joins TRBV5-5 to TRBJ2-1; TRBD2 matches 12 bases. The CDR3 length is 18 residues. Trimming took 0 bases from V and 9 from J; bases not matched to a gene: 13. Germline V gene data show CDR1 as SGHKS and CDR2 as YYEKEE (reference sequence). CDR3 loop: CASSLAASGRAQSSEQFF. DNA for the CDR3: TGTGCCAGCAGCTTGGCGGCTAGCGGGAGGGCCCAGTCCAGTGAGCAGTTCTTC.

The chain has TRBV19 and TRBJ1-5, with 8 positions matching TRBD1. Looked up from germline, CDR1 is LNHDA and CDR2 is SQIVND (reference sequence). This CDR3 has 18 residues. V was clipped by 1 base and J by 2 bases; unmatched bases: 10. CDR3 residues: CASSIGNPGQEGNQPQHF. The CDR3, as DNA: TGTGCCAGTAGTATAGGAAATCCGGGACAGGAAGGCAATCAGCCCCAGCATTTT.

This chain connects TRBV9 to TRBJ1-5; D perhaps matches TRBD1 (6 bases). There are 15 residues in the CDR3. Deletions cut 0 bases from V and 1 base from J, with 8 bases between. Germline V CDR1 and CDR2: SGDLS, YYNGEE. DNA of the CDR3: TGTGCCAGCAGCGTAGGGCAGGGGAGCAATCAGCCCCAGCATTTT. Its protein is CASSVGQGSNQPQHF.

This chain links TRBV6-1 with TRBJ2-5; 7 nucleotides match TRBD2. Germline CDR1 MNHNS, CDR2 SASEGT. The CDR3 sequence is 13 residues long. V was pared by 2 bases and J by 9 bases, with 6 bases of the junction left unmatched. CDR3 in amino acids: CASSEPAGVAQYF. CDR3 nucleotides: TGTGCCAGCAGTGAACCGGCGGGAGTAGCCCAGTACTTC.

The rearrangement uses TRBV29-1 and TRBJ1-4; the match to TRBD1 covers 8 bases. V trimming: 7 bases; J trimming: 7 bases; junction bases outside the gene matches: 8. The CDR3 consists of 13 residues. Germline assignment: CDR1 SQVTM and CDR2 ANQGSEA. Here the CDR3 DNA reads TGCAGCGCTGCCACAGGGGGAGGTGAAAAACTGTTTTTT. Translating gives CSAATGGGEKLFF.

The V gene is TRBV4-3, the J gene TRBJ1-4; 8 nucleotides line up with TRBD1. Per the germline V gene, CDR1 is LGHNA and CDR2 is YSLEER. The CDR3 spans 19 residues. With 0 bases clipped from V and 3 bases from J, the junction kept 12 bases outside the gene matches. The CDR3 reads CASSQEVVVGTGANEKLFF. In nucleotides, the CDR3 is TGCGCCAGCAGCCAAGAAGTGGTAGTCGGGACAGGAGCTAATGAAAAACTGTTTTTT.

V usage is TRBV15 and J usage is TRBJ2-2; D is perhaps TRBD2 (6 bases). Germline V gene sequence: CDR1 LNHNV, CDR2 YYDKDF (reference sequence). Trimming removed 1 base from V and 7 bases from J, with 10 bases in between. CDR3 length: 14 residues. The CDR3 region is CATSRAGSGGELFF. In DNA form, the CDR3 reads TGTGCCACCAGCAGAGCGGGTAGCGGCGGGGAGCTGTTTTTT.